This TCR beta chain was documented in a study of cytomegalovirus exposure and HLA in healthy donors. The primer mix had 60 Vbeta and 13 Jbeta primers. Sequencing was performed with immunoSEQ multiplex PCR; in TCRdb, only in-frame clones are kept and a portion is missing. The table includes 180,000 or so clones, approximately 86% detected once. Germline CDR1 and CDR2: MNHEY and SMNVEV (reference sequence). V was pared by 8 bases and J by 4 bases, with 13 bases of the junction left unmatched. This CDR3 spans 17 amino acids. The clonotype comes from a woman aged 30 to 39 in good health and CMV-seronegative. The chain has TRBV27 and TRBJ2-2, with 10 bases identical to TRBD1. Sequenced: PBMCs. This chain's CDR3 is CASRPLGQGISTGELFF. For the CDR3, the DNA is TGTGCCAGCCGACCCCTGGGACAGGGGATCAGCACCGGGGAGCTGTTTTTT.